This TCR beta chain stems from a study of blood T cell repertoires in COVID-19. The germline V gene encodes CDR1 SGHNT and CDR2 YYREEE (reference sequence). The CDR3 sequence is 16 residues long. V was pared by 4 bases and J by 5 bases, with 18 bases between. The repertoire was sequenced with immunoSEQ multiplex PCR; TCRdb's copy has only in-frame clones and lacks some. The sample carries roughly 410,000 clones, approximately 91% recorded once. The sample consisted of peripheral blood. This clonotype was obtained from a woman in her thirties or forties with COVID-19, enrolled during active disease. This rearrangement joins TRBV5-4 to TRBJ2-2; D is possibly TRBD2 (6 bases). The CDR3 sequence is CASSVGTSKGTGELFF. CDR3 in DNA: TGTGCCAGCAGCGTCGGGACTTCTAAAGGTACCGGGGAGCTGTTTTTT.